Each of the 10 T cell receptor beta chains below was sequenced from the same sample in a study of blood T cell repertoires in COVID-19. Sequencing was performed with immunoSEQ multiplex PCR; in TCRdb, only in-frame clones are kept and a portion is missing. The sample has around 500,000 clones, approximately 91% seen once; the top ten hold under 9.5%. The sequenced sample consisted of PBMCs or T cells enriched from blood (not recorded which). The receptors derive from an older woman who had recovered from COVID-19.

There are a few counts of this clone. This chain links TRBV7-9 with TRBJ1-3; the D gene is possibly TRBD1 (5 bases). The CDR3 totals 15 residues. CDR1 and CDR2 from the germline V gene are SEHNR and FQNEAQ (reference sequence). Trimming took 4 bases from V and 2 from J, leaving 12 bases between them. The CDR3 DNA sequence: TGTGCCAGCAGCTCTAGTTGGGGGGCTGGAAACACCATATATTTT. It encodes CASSSSWGAGNTIYF.

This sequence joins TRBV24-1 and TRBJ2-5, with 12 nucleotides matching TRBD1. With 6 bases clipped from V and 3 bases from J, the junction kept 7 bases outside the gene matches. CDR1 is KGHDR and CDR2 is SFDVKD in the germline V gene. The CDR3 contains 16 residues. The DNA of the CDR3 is TGTGCCACCAGTAGGGCCGGGACAGGGGGCGAAGAGACCCAGTACTTC. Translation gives CATSRAGTGGEETQYF.

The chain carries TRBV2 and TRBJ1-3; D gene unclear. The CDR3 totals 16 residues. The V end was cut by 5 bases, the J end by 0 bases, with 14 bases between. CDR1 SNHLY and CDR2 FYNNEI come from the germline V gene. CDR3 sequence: CASSIQQSRSGNTIYF. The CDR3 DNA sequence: TGTGCCAGCAGTATCCAACAGTCCCGCTCTGGAAACACCATATATTTT.

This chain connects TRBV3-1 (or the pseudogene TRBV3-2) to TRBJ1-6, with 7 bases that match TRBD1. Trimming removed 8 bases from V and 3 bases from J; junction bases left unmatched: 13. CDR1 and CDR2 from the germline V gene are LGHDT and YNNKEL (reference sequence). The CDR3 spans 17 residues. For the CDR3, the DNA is TGTGCCAGCCAATCAGGGATGGGACAGCGCTATAATTCACCCCTCCACTTT. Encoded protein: CASQSGMGQRYNSPLHF.

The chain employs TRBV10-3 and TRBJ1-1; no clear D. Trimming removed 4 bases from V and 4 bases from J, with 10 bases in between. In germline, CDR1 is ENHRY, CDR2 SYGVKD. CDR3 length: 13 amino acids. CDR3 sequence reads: CAISVFGSTEAFF. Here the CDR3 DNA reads TGTGCCATCAGTGTGTTTGGGAGCACTGAAGCTTTCTTT.

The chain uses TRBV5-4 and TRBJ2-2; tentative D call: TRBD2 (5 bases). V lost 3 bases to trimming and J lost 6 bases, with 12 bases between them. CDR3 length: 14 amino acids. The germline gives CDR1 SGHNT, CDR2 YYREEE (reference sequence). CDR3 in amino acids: CASSSVGRAGELFF. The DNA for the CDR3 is TGTGCCAGCAGCTCGGTAGGGCGGGCCGGGGAGCTGTTTTTT.

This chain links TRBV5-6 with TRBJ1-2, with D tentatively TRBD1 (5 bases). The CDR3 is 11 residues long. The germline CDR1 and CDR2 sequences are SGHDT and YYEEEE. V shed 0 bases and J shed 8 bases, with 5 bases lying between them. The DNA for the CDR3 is TGTGCCAGCAGCTTGGGGGGCGGCTACACCTTC. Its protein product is CASSLGGGYTF. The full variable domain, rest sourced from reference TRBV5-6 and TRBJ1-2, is DAGVTQSPTHLIKTRGQQVTLRCSPKSGHDTVSWYQQALGQGPQFIFQYYEEEERQRGNFPDRFSGHQFPNYSSELNVNALLLGDSALYLCASSLGGGYTFGSGTRLTVV.

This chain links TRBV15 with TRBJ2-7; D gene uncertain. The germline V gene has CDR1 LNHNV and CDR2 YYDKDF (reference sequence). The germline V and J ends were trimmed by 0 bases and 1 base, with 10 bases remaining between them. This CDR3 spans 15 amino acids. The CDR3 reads CATSRDSLLSYEQYF. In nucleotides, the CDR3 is TGTGCCACCAGCAGAGACAGTCTTCTTTCCTACGAGCAGTACTTC.

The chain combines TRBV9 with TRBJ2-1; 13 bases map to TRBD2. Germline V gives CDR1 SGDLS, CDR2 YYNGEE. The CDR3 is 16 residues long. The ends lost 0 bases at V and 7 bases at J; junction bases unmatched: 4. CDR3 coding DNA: TGTGCCAGCAGCGTAGGTATGACTAGCGGGGGGAATGAGCAGTTCTTC. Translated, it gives CASSVGMTSGGNEQFF.

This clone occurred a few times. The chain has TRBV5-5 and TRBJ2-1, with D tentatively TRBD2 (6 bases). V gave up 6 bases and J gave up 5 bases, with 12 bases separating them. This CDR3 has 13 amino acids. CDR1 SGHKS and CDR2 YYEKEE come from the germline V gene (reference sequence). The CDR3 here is CASIVSGNNEQFF. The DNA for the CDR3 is TGTGCCAGCATTGTTAGCGGAAACAATGAGCAGTTCTTC.